The 9 T cell receptor beta chains given below trace back to one sample, sequenced in a study of T cell clonality in common variable immunodeficiency. Here immunoSEQ multiplex PCR was the method, and the copy in TCRdb shows in-frame clones only, minus some. The profile covers more than 55,000 clones, none occurring a single time. Source material: peripheral blood mononuclear cells. Source of these receptors: a person aged 18 to 75 in good health.

This clone was detected many times. The read is 3 residues too short to cover the CDR3 end, so that end is filled in from the germline J gene. The V and J genes are TRBV29-1 and TRBJ1-1, with TRBD1 matching over 7 bases. This CDR3 spans 12 amino acids. From germline, CDR1 is SQVTM and CDR2 ANQGSEA. The V and J ends lost 4 bases and 5 bases, in that order; junction bases with no gene match: 4. The DNA read from the CDR3 is TGCAGCGTTGGCCCAGGGGGGACTGAA. It specifies CSVGPGGTE. The CDR3 in its entirety is CSVGPGGTEAFF.

There are many counts of this clone. Read sequence stops 3 residues before the CDR3 end, and the germline J gene provides the missing end. The chain couples TRBV2 to TRBJ1-1, with D unresolved. Germline CDR1 reads SNHLY; CDR2 reads FYNNEI. Trimming removed 4 bases from V and 5 bases from J, with 8 bases in between. The CDR3 loop spans 12 amino acids. The part of the CDR3 DNA that was read is TGTGCCAGCAGTGGGAGAGGGACTGAA. Its protein product is CASSGRGTE. The whole CDR3 sequence is CASSGRGTEAFF.

This clone was counted many times. The CDR3 end lies 3 residues beyond the end of the read and is filled in from the germline J gene. This chain connects TRBV19 to TRBJ1-2, with 7 bases aligning to TRBD1. CDR1 is LNHDA and CDR2 is SQIVND in the germline V gene (reference sequence). The CDR3 length is 12 residues. The sequenced CDR3 bases are TGTGCCAGTAGTGGTGACAGGGTCGGC. Encoded protein: CASSGDRVG. The full CDR3 is CASSGDRVGYTF.

In its sample, this clone was seen a few times. The read halts 3 residues ahead of the CDR3 end, with the missing end drawn from the germline J gene. The chain carries TRBV20-1 and TRBJ1-2; 7 bases line up with TRBD1. Germline lookup yields CDR1 DFQATT and CDR2 SNEGSKA (reference sequence). The CDR3 has 14 amino acids. This CDR3 is CSARDRTGFYDYTF. The covered CDR3 bases are TGCAGTGCTAGAGATAGGACAGGCTTCTACGAC.

This clone has at least ten counts. The read comes to an end 3 residues before the CDR3 does, leaving the germline J gene to fill in the end. At the DNA level, this CDR3 is encoded by other sequences in the same sample as well. This chain connects TRBV18 to TRBJ2-3; 9 nucleotides agree with TRBD2. CDR1 KGHSH and CDR2 LQKENI come from the germline V gene. V trimming: 3 bases; J trimming: 1 base; junction bases outside the gene matches: 5. The CDR3 has 16 residues. CDR3 DNA, as far as it was read: TGTGCCAGCTCACCCCGAGCGGGAGGAGGCACAGATACG. Protein product: CASSPRAGGGTDT. The entire CDR3 sequence reads CASSPRAGGGTDTQYF.

This clone was counted ten times or more. The read ends 3 residues early relative to the CDR3; the germline J gene fills the gap. The chain uses TRBV20-1 and TRBJ2-4, with TRBD2 matching over 9 bases. Losses at the gene ends were 5 bases for V and 5 bases for J; bases not matched to a gene: 7. Looked up from germline, CDR1 is DFQATT and CDR2 is SNEGSKA (reference sequence). The CDR3 totals 14 residues. CDR3 DNA (partial): TGCAGTGCTCGTCTAGCGGGACACGAAAACATT. Its translation: CSARLAGHENI. The CDR3 in its entirety is CSARLAGHENIQYF.

This clone was seen many times. The read finishes 3 residues shy of the CDR3 end, and the germline J gene is used to complete it. V is TRBV5-1 and J is TRBJ1-2; D unclear. CDR1 and CDR2 (germline): SGHRS, YFSETQ. The CDR3 is made up of 14 amino acids. V was cut by 1 base and J by 0 bases, with 7 bases left in between. Here the CDR3 reads CASSLTRANYGYTF. The sequenced part of the CDR3 DNA is TGCGCCAGCAGCTTGACAAGAGCTAACTATGGC.

The sample holds many counts of this clone. The CDR3 extends 3 residues past the end of the read, so its final part is completed from the germline J gene. V and J are TRBV7-2 and TRBJ1-4; TRBD1 matches at 8 bases. The V segment lost 5 bases and the J segment 8 bases; nucleotides outside the gene matches: 7. Germline V CDR1 and CDR2: SGHTA, FQGNSA. CDR3 length: 14 residues. CDR3 bases read: TGTGCCAGCAGCCTCGGACAGGGAGGGGAAAAA. Amino acids: CASSLGQGGEK. The whole CDR3 is CASSLGQGGEKLFF. The variable domain in full, completed from reference TRBV7-2 and TRBJ1-4, reads GAGVSQSPSNKVTEKGKDVELRCDPISGHTALYWYRQSLGQGLEFLIYFQGNSAPDKSGLPSDRFSAERTGGSVSTLTIQRTQQEDSAVYLCASSLGQGGEKLFFGSGTQLSVL.

At least ten counts were recorded for this clone. The read terminates 3 residues before the CDR3 end, so the remaining end is supplied by the germline J gene. The rearrangement uses TRBV4-1 and TRBJ2-2; D remains ambiguous. The V gene lost 3 bases and the J gene lost 7 bases, with 6 bases spanning the gap. CDR3 length: 12 amino acids. Germline V gives CDR1 MGHRA, CDR2 YSYEKL. CDR3 DNA, as far as it was read: TGCGCCAGCAGCCAGTCGGGCGGGGAG. This translates into CASSQSGGE. The entire CDR3 protein is CASSQSGGELFF.